In this sample, the clone carrying this T cell receptor (beta chain) turned up once. Its antigen remains unknown. This sample was included in a study of healthy donors' naive CD4 and CD8 T cells. Study findings and constraints: Chains were not paired, since alpha and beta were sequenced in bulk. Positive CDR3 charge linked to CD4+ cells, negative to CD8+ cells.

CDR1 is MNHEY, CDR2 SMNVEV, per germline (reference sequence). The length of the CDR3 is 16 residues. Unmatched junction bases numbered 15, after V lost 5 bases and J lost 7 bases. Each TCR library used around 500 ng of total RNA and a linear amplification protocol. TCRdb re-called the reads through MiXCR, storing one row per CDR3 protein. The sample yields about 180,000 distinct CDR3 sequences, over 60% seen once. The chain couples TRBV27 to TRBJ2-7; 9 positions agree with TRBD1. This receptor was identified in a pool of human donors in good health; the sample pools cells from several healthy donors. The material sequenced was naive CD4+ and CD8+ T cells sorted from blood, pooled from several donors. The CDR3 DNA reads as TGTGCCAGCAGTCCCGGGCTCGGGACAGGGCCAGGAGAGCAGTACTTC. Translation gives CASSPGLGTGPGEQYF.